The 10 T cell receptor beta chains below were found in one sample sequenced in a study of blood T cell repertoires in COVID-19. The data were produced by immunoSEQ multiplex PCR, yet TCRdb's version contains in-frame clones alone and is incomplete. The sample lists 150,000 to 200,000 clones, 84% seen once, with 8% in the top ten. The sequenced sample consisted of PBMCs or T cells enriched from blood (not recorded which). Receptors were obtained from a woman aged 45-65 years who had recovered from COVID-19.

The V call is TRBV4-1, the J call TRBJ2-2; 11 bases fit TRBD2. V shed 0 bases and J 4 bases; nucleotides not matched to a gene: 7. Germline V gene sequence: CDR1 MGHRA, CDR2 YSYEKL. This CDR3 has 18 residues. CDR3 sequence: CASSQDRSLAGGTGELFF. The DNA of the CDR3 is TGCGCCAGCAGCCAAGATAGATCGCTAGCGGGAGGCACCGGGGAGCTGTTTTTT.

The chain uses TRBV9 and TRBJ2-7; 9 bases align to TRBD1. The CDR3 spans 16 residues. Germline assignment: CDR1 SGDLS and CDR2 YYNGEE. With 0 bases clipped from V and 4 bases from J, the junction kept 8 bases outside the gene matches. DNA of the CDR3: TGTGCCAGCAGCGTAGTGGGGACAGGGACAAGGTACGAGCAGTACTTC. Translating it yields CASSVVGTGTRYEQYF.

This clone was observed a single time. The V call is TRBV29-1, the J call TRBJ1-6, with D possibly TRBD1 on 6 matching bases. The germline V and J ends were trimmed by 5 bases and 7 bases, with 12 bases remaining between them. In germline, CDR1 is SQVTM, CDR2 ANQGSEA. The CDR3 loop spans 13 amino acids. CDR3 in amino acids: CSVKQTGNSPLHF. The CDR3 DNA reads TGCAGCGTTAAGCAAACAGGGAATTCACCCCTCCACTTT.

As DNA, the CDR3 is TGTGCCAGCTCACCTGGAGGGGAAGGCGAGCAGTACTTC. Translating gives CASSPGGEGEQYF. The genes are TRBV18 and TRBJ2-7, with D perhaps TRBD2 (6 bases). Germline V gene lookup returns CDR1 KGHSH and CDR2 LQKENI. The CDR3 runs 13 residues. V lost 3 bases and J 6 bases, leaving 12 bases between the germline ends. The whole variable domain, remainder taken from reference TRBV18 and TRBJ2-7, is NAGVMQNPRHLVRRRGQEARLRCSPMKGHSHVYWYRQLPEEGLKFMVYLQKENIIDESGMPKERFSAEFPKEGPSILRIQQVVRGDSAAYFCASSPGGEGEQYFGPGTRLTVT.

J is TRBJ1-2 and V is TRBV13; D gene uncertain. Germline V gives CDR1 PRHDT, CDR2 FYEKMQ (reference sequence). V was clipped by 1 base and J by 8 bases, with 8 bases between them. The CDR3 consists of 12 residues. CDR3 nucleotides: TGTGCCAGCAGCTTAGCTGCGGAGGGCTACACCTTC. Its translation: CASSLAAEGYTF. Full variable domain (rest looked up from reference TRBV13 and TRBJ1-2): AAGVIQSPRHLIKEKRETATLKCYPIPRHDTVYWYQQGPGQDPQFLISFYEKMQSDKGSIPDRFSAQQFSDYHSELNMSSLELGDSALYFCASSLAAEGYTFGSGTRLTVV.

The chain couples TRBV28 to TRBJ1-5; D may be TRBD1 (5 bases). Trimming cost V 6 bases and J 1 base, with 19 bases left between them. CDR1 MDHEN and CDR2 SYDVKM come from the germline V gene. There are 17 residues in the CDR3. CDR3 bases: TGTGCCAGCAGAACGGGCCAGGGACTGGGAAGCAATCAGCCCCAGCATTTT. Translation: CASRTGQGLGSNQPQHF.

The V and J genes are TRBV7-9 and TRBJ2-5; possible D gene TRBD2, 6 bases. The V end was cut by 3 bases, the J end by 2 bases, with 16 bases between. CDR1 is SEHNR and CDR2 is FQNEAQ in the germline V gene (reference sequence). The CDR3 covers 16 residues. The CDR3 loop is CASSFLAPILQETQYF. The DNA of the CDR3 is TGTGCCAGCAGCTTCCTAGCGCCTATATTACAAGAGACCCAGTACTTC. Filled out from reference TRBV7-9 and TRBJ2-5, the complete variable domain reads DTGVSQNPRHKITKRGQNVTFRCDPISEHNRLYWYRQTLGQGPEFLTYFQNEAQLEKSRLLSDRFSAERPKGSFSTLEIQRTEQGDSAMYLCASSFLAPILQETQYFGPGTRLLVL.

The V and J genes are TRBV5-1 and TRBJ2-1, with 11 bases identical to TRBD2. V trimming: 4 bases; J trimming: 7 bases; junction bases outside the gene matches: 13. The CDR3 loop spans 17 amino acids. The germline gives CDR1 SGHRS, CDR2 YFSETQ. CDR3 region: CASSPQTSGSLGNEQFF. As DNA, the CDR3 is TGCGCCAGCAGCCCTCAAACTAGCGGGAGTTTAGGAAATGAGCAGTTCTTC.

This CDR3 reads CASSEGVLGGYTF. The CDR3 DNA reads TGTGCCAGCAGTGAGGGCGTCCTTGGTGGCTACACCTTC. This sequence joins TRBV6-1 and TRBJ1-2; no clear D. The V gene lost 3 bases and the J gene lost 7 bases, with 12 bases spanning the gap. Germline CDR1 MNHNS, CDR2 SASEGT. CDR3 size: 13 residues.

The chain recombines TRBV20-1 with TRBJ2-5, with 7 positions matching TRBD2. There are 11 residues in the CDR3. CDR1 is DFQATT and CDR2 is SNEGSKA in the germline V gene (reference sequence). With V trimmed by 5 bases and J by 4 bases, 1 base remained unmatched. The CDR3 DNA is TGCAGTGCTTGGACTAGAGAGACCCAGTACTTC. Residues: CSAWTRETQYF.